This T cell receptor beta chain was sequenced for a study of T-cell memory formation after mild COVID-19. Study-wide results and caveats: Later expanders leaned toward CD4+, whereas clones contracting from day 15 to 85 were balanced CD4/CD8.

This clonotype occurred a few times. Antigen specificity is unknown. One end of the junction fails to match germline, which may point to a read error. From the 5' RACE reads, TCRdb called clonotypes with MiXCR, one entry per CDR3 protein. The sample includes hundreds of thousands of distinct CDR3 sequences, just over 20% of them seen just once. The CDR3 consists of 8 residues. Germline V gene data show CDR1 as SGHRS and CDR2 as YFSETQ. The origin of this receptor is an adult woman who had mild COVID-19 (a few samples of this study predate the infection). Cell type and time point are not known. V and J are TRBV5-1 and TRBJ2-7; 7 nucleotides line up with TRBD1. Specimen: PBMCs or a T cell subset sorted from them (not recorded which). The CDR3 is CASSSGQF. CDR3 DNA sequence: TGCGCCAGCAGCTCGGGACAGTTC.